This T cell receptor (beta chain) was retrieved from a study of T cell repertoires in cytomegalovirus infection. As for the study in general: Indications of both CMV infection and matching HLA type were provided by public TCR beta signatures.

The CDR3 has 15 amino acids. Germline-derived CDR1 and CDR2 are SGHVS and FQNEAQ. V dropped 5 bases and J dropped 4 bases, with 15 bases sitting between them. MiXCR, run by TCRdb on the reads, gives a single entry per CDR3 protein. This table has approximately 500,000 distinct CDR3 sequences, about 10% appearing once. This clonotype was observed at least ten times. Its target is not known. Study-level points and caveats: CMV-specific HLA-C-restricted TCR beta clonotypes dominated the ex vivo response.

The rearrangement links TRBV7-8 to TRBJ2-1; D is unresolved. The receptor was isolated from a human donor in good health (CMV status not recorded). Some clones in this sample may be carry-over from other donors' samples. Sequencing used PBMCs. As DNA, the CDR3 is TGTGCCAGCAGCCCGACGAAGGTGTTGTACAATGAGCAGTTCTTC. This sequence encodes CASSPTKVLYNEQFF.